This T cell receptor beta chain was sequenced for a study of blood T cell repertoires in COVID-19. Trimming took off 6 bases at V and 7 bases at J, with 15 bases between the two ends. Germline-derived CDR1 and CDR2 are ENHRY and SYGVKD. The CDR3 is made up of 13 amino acids. Study processing details: Researchers report that nucleated cell counts were estimated from reference gene primer amplification. The method was immunoSEQ multiplex PCR; TCRdb's version includes in-frame clones alone and lacks a portion of them. V and J calls and clone size are those listed in that table; D and trimming were worked out from the DNA. Of 200,000 to 300,000 clones listed, roughly 88% were seen once; the top ten hold over 1.1%.

The sequencing input was peripheral blood. V is TRBV10-3 and J is TRBJ1-1, with D hard to call. This TCR came from a man at least 80 years old with acute or convalescent COVID-19. The CDR3 DNA sequence: TGTGCCATCAGACCCACCTCGGGGTTTGAAGCTTTCTTT. This translates into CAIRPTSGFEAFF.